Listed here are 31 T cell receptor beta chains from one sample, sequenced in a study of T cell responses to AZD1222 COVID-19 vaccine. The data were produced by immunoSEQ multiplex PCR, yet TCRdb's version contains in-frame clones alone and is incomplete. The sample shows roughly 80,000 clones, 92% of them seen only once. The material was peripheral blood, obtained on day 0 of AZD1222 vaccination. These receptors were collected from an adult in good health.

The J gene is TRBJ2-5, the V gene TRBV7-2, with D unclear. V lost 7 bases and J lost 1, with 4 bases in between. Germline V gene lookup returns CDR1 SGHTA and CDR2 FQGNSA. The CDR3 length is 11 residues. CDR3 DNA sequence: TGTGCCAGCACCTCCCAAGAGACCCAGTACTTC. Translation: CASTSQETQYF. The entire variable domain, with the rest obtained from reference TRBV7-2 and TRBJ2-5, is as follows: GAGVSQSPSNKVTEKGKDVELRCDPISGHTALYWYRQSLGQGLEFLIYFQGNSAPDKSGLPSDRFSAERTGGSVSTLTIQRTQQEDSAVYLCASTSQETQYFGPGTRLLVL.

The gene calls are TRBV18 and TRBJ2-1; 7 nucleotides line up with TRBD1. CDR1 and CDR2 from the germline V gene are KGHSH and LQKENI. With V trimmed by 3 bases and J by 0 bases, 2 bases remained unmatched. This CDR3 is 15 amino acids long. CDR3 residues: CASSPPGGSYNEQFF. The CDR3 DNA is TGTGCCAGCTCACCTCCAGGGGGCTCCTACAATGAGCAGTTCTTC.

The CDR3 spells CASSPTRILVDGYTF. DNA of the CDR3: TGTGCCAGCAGTCCTACCCGTATCCTGGTGGATGGCTACACCTTC. V usage is TRBV27 and J usage is TRBJ1-2; D is unresolved. The CDR3 consists of 15 residues. Germline lookup yields CDR1 MNHEY and CDR2 SMNVEV (reference sequence). V was shortened by 5 bases and J by 6 bases, with 19 bases between the two germline ends.

The chain uses TRBV27 and TRBJ2-5; perhaps TRBD1 as D (6 bases). Germline CDR1 is MNHEY and CDR2 is SMNVEV (reference sequence). V was trimmed by 3 bases and J by 2 bases, leaving 22 bases between them. The CDR3 totals 18 residues. The CDR3, as DNA: TGTGCCAGCAGTTTTAGAGGTCGGGCAGGGGCGAAACAAGAGACCCAGTACTTC. Translation gives CASSFRGRAGAKQETQYF.

The CDR3 DNA follows: TGTGCCAGCAGTGGCCCGACTAGCGGGAGGGCCTACGAGCAGTACTTC. Protein product: CASSGPTSGRAYEQYF. The rearrangement links TRBV27 to TRBJ2-7; 14 positions agree with TRBD2. The CDR3 spans 16 residues. Germline V gene data show CDR1 as MNHEY and CDR2 as SMNVEV (reference sequence). V dropped 5 bases and J dropped 2; count of bases not matched to a gene: 5.

The chain recombines TRBV2 with TRBJ1-1; no reliable D call. The ends were cut back, 6 bases at V and 0 bases at J, with 8 bases in the middle. This CDR3 has 13 residues. CDR1 is SNHLY and CDR2 is FYNNEI in the germline V gene. The CDR3 protein is CASRALMNTEAFF. CDR3 sequence (DNA): TGTGCCAGCAGAGCACTTATGAACACTGAAGCTTTCTTT.

This clone was seen more than once but under ten times. This chain uses TRBV28 with TRBJ1-2; D is undetermined. CDR1 and CDR2 (germline): MDHEN, SYDVKM. V lost 4 bases to trimming and J lost 2 bases, with 11 bases between them. The CDR3 runs 14 residues. In nucleotides, the CDR3 is TGTGCCAGCAGTTCGGCCGACCGCAACTATGGCTACACCTTC. Translated: CASSSADRNYGYTF.

This chain connects TRBV5-5 to TRBJ1-3, with 8 bases aligning to TRBD1. The CDR3 is 17 amino acids. Germline values: CDR1 SGHKS, CDR2 YYEKEE (reference sequence). With 4 bases clipped from V and 0 bases from J, the junction kept 9 bases outside the gene matches. The CDR3 spells CASSLWTGRDSGNTIYF. Here the CDR3 DNA reads TGTGCCAGCAGCCTGTGGACAGGGAGGGACTCTGGAAACACCATATATTTT.

This chain uses TRBV20-1 with TRBJ2-2; D perhaps matches TRBD1 (6 bases). The V end lost 3 bases, the J end lost 0 bases, and 8 bases lay between the germline ends. The germline V gene has CDR1 DFQATT and CDR2 SNEGSKA (reference sequence). This CDR3 comprises 14 residues. The CDR3 sequence is CSASNRANTGELFF. CDR3 DNA sequence: TGCAGTGCTAGTAACAGGGCGAACACCGGGGAGCTGTTTTTT.

This chain uses TRBV5-1 with TRBJ2-7, with D unclear. Trimming removed 1 base from V and 4 bases from J, with 12 bases in between. The CDR3 totals 14 residues. The V gene's germline CDR1 is SGHRS and CDR2 YFSETQ. The CDR3 sequence is CASSLTPSGYEQYF. CDR3 DNA sequence: TGCGCCAGCAGCTTGACCCCGAGTGGGTACGAGCAGTACTTC.

J is TRBJ2-7 and V is TRBV11-2, with a weak D call TRBD2 (6 bases). Trimming took 6 bases from V and 3 from J, leaving 15 bases between them. The CDR3 is made up of 14 amino acids. CDR1 is SGHAT, CDR2 FQNNGV, per germline. The CDR3 region is CASRPPGALYEQYF. For the CDR3, the DNA is TGTGCCAGCAGACCCCCGGGAGCCCTCTACGAGCAGTACTTC.

This chain uses TRBV18 with TRBJ2-3, with no clear D. V was clipped by 2 bases and J by 0 bases, with 12 bases between them. Germline CDR1 is KGHSH and CDR2 is LQKENI. This CDR3 comprises 16 residues. In DNA, the CDR3 is TGTGCCAGCTCACCATTGGAAACAGCTAGCACAGATACGCAGTATTTT. It specifies CASSPLETASTDTQYF.

The genes are TRBV4-1 and TRBJ2-2; 10 bases are a match to TRBD2. Germline CDR1 reads MGHRA; CDR2 reads YSYEKL. J gave up 6 bases and V 4 bases, and 14 bases lay outside the gene matches. The CDR3 has 18 residues. CDR3 nucleotide sequence: TGCGCCAGCAGCCCCCTCCCCTCTAGCGGGAGTATCGCCGGGGAGCTGTTTTTT. It is translated as CASSPLPSSGSIAGELFF.

The V and J genes are TRBV27 and TRBJ2-2; D ambiguous. The CDR3 length is 14 residues. The V gene's germline CDR1 is MNHEY and CDR2 SMNVEV (reference sequence). Between the trimmed V and J ends, which lost 6 bases and 7 bases, there was a span of 15 bases. The CDR3 DNA is TGTGCCAGCAGCCCGTGGGTACCCATCGGGGAGCTGTTTTTT. This encodes CASSPWVPIGELFF.

The chain combines TRBV27 with TRBJ2-7, with unresolved D. Per germline, CDR1 MNHEY and CDR2 SMNVEV (reference sequence). Trimming pared 2 bases from V and 7 bases from J, leaving 21 bases between. CDR3 length equals 16 residues. This chain's CDR3 is CASSLGYGLNLREQYF. The CDR3 DNA follows: TGTGCCAGCAGTTTAGGCTACGGGCTGAACCTTCGGGAGCAGTACTTC.

The J gene is TRBJ2-3, the V gene TRBV10-3, with a possible D match to TRBD2 (5 bases). CDR3 length equals 15 residues. Between the trimmed V and J ends, which lost 1 base and 2 bases, there was a span of 10 bases. Germline loops: CDR1 ENHRY, CDR2 SYGVKD. The CDR3: CAISEYPGNTDTQYF. Here the CDR3 DNA reads TGTGCCATCAGTGAGTATCCCGGGAACACAGATACGCAGTATTTT.

This chain joins TRBV28 and TRBJ2-1, with TRBD1 identical over 10 bases. After removal of 2 bases from V and 8 bases from J, the junction contained 6 bases not matched to a gene. This CDR3 contains 15 residues. Per germline, CDR1 MDHEN and CDR2 SYDVKM. The CDR3 DNA reads TGTGCCAGCAGTTTAACGGGACAGGGGTTGGATGAGCAGTTCTTC. It specifies CASSLTGQGLDEQFF. The full variable domain, with the rest looked up from reference TRBV28 and TRBJ2-1, is DVKVTQSSRYLVKRTGEKVFLECVQDMDHENMFWYRQDPGLGLRLIYFSYDVKMKEKGDIPEGYSVSREKKERFSLILESASTNQTSMYLCASSLTGQGLDEQFFGPGTRLTVL.

This chain links TRBV5-5 with TRBJ1-3; D unclear. Germline values: CDR1 SGHKS, CDR2 YYEKEE (reference sequence). Deletions cut 2 bases from V and 3 bases from J, with 18 bases between. CDR3 length: 17 amino acids. This CDR3 is CASSLIGFSEYGNTIYF. CDR3 nucleotide sequence: TGTGCCAGCAGCTTAATTGGATTCTCAGAGTATGGAAACACCATATATTTT.

The rearrangement joins TRBV29-1 to TRBJ2-1, with TRBD2 matching 8 bases. CDR1 and CDR2 from the germline V gene are SQVTM and ANQGSEA. The V gene end was trimmed by 5 bases and the J gene end by 7 bases; junction bases not matched to a gene: 10. The CDR3 contains 14 residues. The CDR3 DNA reads as TGCAGCGTTCAGGGGATCAGCGGGAGTAATGAGCAGTTCTTC. This translates into CSVQGISGSNEQFF.

The chain uses TRBV7-9 and TRBJ2-7; D not certain. The CDR3 spans 13 residues. V lost 5 bases to trimming and J lost 2 bases, with 10 bases between them. Germline lookup yields CDR1 SEHNR and CDR2 FQNEAQ (reference sequence). The CDR3: CASSLRGPYEQYF. The CDR3, as DNA: TGTGCCAGCAGCCTTCGCGGCCCCTACGAGCAGTACTTC.

The rearrangement joins TRBV5-5 to TRBJ2-5, with D uncertain. The CDR3 extends over 11 amino acids. Germline V gene sequence: CDR1 SGHKS, CDR2 YYEKEE (reference sequence). V was clipped by 0 bases and J by 5 bases, with 2 bases between them. Here the CDR3 DNA reads TGTGCCAGCAGCTTGGCCGAGACCCAGTACTTC. Translated, it gives CASSLAETQYF.

The chain links TRBV16 to TRBJ2-2, with unresolved D. The germline CDR1 and CDR2 sequences are KGHSY and FQNENV. The V end lost 4 bases, the J end lost 3 bases, and 9 bases lay between the germline ends. The CDR3 runs to 14 residues. CDR3 protein: CASSPSADTGELFF. For the CDR3, the DNA is TGTGCCAGCAGCCCTTCGGCGGACACCGGGGAGCTGTTTTTT. Full variable domain (missing parts from reference TRBV16 and TRBJ2-2): GEEVAQTPKHLVRGEGQKAKLYCAPIKGHSYVFWYQQVLKNEFKFLISFQNENVFDETGMPKERFSAKCLPNSPCSLEIQATKLEDSAVYFCASSPSADTGELFFGEGSRLTVL.

This chain uses TRBV19 with TRBJ2-1; TRBD1 aligns across 7 bases. Germline V gene sequence: CDR1 LNHDA, CDR2 SQIVND (reference sequence). V lost 1 base to trimming and J lost 7 bases; unmatched junction nucleotides: 7. CDR3 length: 15 amino acids. Written as DNA, the CDR3 is TGTGCCAGTAGTATAGTGGGGACAGCCCAGAATGAGCAGTTCTTC. It specifies CASSIVGTAQNEQFF. The full variable domain, with the rest looked up from reference TRBV19 and TRBJ2-1, is DGGITQSPKYLFRKEGQNVTLSCEQNLNHDAMYWYRQDPGQGLRLIYYSQIVNDFQKGDIAEGYSVSREKKESFPLTVTSAQKNPTAFYLCASSIVGTAQNEQFFGPGTRLTVL.

V is TRBV27 and J is TRBJ2-3; TRBD1 is a possible D gene (6 bases). The CDR3 is 17 amino acids. The V gene lost 3 bases and the J gene lost 2 bases, with 18 bases spanning the gap. The V gene's germline CDR1 is MNHEY and CDR2 SMNVEV (reference sequence). The CDR3 region has the DNA TGTGCCAGCAGTTTGAATCCTCGGGGACACTACACAGATACGCAGTATTTT. Protein product: CASSLNPRGHYTDTQYF.

The chain links TRBV2 to TRBJ2-3; 8 bases fit TRBD2. The length of the CDR3 is 16 residues. Trimming removed 7 bases from V and 6 bases from J; junction bases left unmatched: 15. Germline V CDR1 and CDR2: SNHLY, FYNNEI. CDR3 DNA: TGTGCCAGCACCCTAAACCTAGCGGGCACGGGTGATACGCAGTATTTT. Amino acid sequence: CASTLNLAGTGDTQYF. The full variable domain, in which reference TRBV2 and TRBJ2-3 provide the parts outside the CDR3, is EPEVTQTPSHQVTQMGQEVILRCVPISNHLYFYWYRQILGQKVEFLVSFYNNEISEKSEIFDDQFSVERPDGSNFTLKIRSTKLEDSAMYFCASTLNLAGTGDTQYFGPGTRLTVL.

The rearrangement links TRBV2 to TRBJ1-1; tentatively, D is TRBD1 (5 bases). Trimming cost V 1 base and J 4 bases, with 10 bases left between them. Germline V gives CDR1 SNHLY, CDR2 FYNNEI. This CDR3 has 14 residues. The CDR3 is CASSEGIRGTEAFF. As DNA, the CDR3 is TGTGCCAGCAGTGAAGGAATAAGGGGCACTGAAGCTTTCTTT. The full variable domain, with the rest looked up from reference TRBV2 and TRBJ1-1, is EPEVTQTPSHQVTQMGQEVILRCVPISNHLYFYWYRQILGQKVEFLVSFYNNEISEKSEIFDDQFSVERPDGSNFTLKIRSTKLEDSAMYFCASSEGIRGTEAFFGQGTRLTVV.

The rearrangement links TRBV7-8 to TRBJ1-2, with TRBD1 identical over 10 bases. CDR3 length: 14 residues. With V trimmed by 5 bases and J by 3 bases, 3 bases remained unmatched. Germline V lookup: CDR1 SGHVS, CDR2 FQNEAQ. The CDR3 nucleotides read TGTGCCAGCAGCGTGGACAGGGGGGACTATGGCTACACCTTC. Protein: CASSVDRGDYGYTF.

The chain combines TRBV2 with TRBJ2-3; 10 bases are shared with TRBD2. The CDR3 is 16 residues long. CDR1 is SNHLY and CDR2 is FYNNEI in the germline V gene. J was trimmed by 8 bases and V by 2 bases; bases with no gene match: 10. The CDR3 reads CASSELRASGSFTQYF. CDR3 nucleotide sequence: TGTGCCAGCAGTGAATTAAGGGCTAGCGGGAGTTTTACGCAGTATTTT.

The chain uses TRBV28 and TRBJ2-7; no clear D. Trimming cost V 7 bases and J 2 bases, with 9 bases left between them. CDR1 and CDR2 (germline): MDHEN, SYDVKM. CDR3 length equals 12 residues. The CDR3 loop is CASKTGPYEQYF. CDR3 DNA sequence: TGTGCCAGCAAGACTGGCCCCTACGAGCAGTACTTC.

The sample holds a few counts of this clone. The CDR3 sequence: CASRGAGGEAFF. In DNA form, the CDR3 reads TGTGCCAGCAGGGGGGCCGGGGGTGAAGCTTTCTTT. The chain combines TRBV28 with TRBJ1-1; D is perhaps TRBD1 (6 bases). The CDR3 runs 12 residues. CDR1 MDHEN and CDR2 SYDVKM come from the germline V gene. The V and J ends lost 6 bases and 7 bases respectively, with 12 bases between them.

This chain connects TRBV11-2 to TRBJ2-5, with 8 bases matching TRBD2. The germline V gene has CDR1 SGHAT and CDR2 FQNNGV. V was pared by 1 base and J by 5 bases, with 3 bases of the junction left unmatched. CDR3 size: 14 residues. CDR3 sequence reads: CASSLVGGRETQYF. The DNA of the CDR3 is TGTGCCAGCAGCTTAGTAGGCGGGAGGGAGACCCAGTACTTC.